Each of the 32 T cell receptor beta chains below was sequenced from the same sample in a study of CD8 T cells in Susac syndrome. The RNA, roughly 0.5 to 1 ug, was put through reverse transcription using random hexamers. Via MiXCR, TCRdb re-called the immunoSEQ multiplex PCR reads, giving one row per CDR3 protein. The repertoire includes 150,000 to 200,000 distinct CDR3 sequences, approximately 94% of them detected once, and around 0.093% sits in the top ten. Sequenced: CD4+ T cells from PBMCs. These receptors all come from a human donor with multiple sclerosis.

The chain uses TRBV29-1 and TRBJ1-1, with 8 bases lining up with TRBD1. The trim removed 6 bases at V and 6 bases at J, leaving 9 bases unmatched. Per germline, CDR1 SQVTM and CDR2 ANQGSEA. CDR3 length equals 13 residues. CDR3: CSVTGQEFSEAFF. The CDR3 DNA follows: TGCAGCGTCACGGGACAGGAGTTCTCTGAAGCTTTCTTT.

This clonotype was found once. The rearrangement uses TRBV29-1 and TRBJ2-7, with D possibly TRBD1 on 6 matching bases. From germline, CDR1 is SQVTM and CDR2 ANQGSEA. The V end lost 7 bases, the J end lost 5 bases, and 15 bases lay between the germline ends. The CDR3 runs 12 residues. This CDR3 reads CSGGQGDNEQYF. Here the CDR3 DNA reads TGCAGCGGGGGGCAGGGCGACAACGAGCAGTACTTC.

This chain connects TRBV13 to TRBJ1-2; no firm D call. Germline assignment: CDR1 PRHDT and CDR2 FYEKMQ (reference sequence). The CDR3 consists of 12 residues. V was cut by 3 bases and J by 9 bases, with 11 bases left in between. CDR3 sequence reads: CASSFQIQSYTF. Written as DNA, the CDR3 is TGTGCCAGCAGCTTCCAGATCCAGAGCTACACCTTC.

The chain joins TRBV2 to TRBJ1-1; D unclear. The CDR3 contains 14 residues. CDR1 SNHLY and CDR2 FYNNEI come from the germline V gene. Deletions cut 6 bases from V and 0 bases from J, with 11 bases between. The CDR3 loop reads CASRLTIMNTEAFF. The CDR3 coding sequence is TGTGCCAGCAGATTGACAATTATGAACACTGAAGCTTTCTTT.

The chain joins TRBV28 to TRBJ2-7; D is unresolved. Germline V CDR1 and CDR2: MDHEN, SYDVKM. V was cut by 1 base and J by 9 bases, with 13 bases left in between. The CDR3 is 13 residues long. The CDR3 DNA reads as TGTGCCAGCAGTTTATCCAATCTACGATTGCAGTACTTC. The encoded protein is CASSLSNLRLQYF.

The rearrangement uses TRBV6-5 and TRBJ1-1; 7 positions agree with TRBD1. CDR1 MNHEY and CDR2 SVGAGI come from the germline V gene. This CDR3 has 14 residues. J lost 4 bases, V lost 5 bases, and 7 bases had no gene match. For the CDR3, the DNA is TGTGCCAGCAGTAAACAGGGGCTGAGCACTGAAGCTTTCTTT. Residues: CASSKQGLSTEAFF.

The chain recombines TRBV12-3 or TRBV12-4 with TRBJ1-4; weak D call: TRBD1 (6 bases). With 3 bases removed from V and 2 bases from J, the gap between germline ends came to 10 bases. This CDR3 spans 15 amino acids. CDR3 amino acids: CASSLRGATNEKLFF. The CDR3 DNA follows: TGTGCCAGCAGTTTGCGGGGGGCGACTAATGAAAAACTGTTTTTT.

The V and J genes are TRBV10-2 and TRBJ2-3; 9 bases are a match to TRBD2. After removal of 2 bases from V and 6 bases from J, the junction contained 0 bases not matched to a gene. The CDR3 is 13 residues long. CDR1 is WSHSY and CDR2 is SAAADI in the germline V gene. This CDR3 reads CASSEAGGDTQYF. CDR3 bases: TGCGCCAGCAGTGAGGCGGGGGGGGATACGCAGTATTTT.

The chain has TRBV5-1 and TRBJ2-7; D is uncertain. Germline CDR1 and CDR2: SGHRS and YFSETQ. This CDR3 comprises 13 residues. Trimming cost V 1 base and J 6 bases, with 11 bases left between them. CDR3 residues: CASSLSRGPEQYF. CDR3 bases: TGCGCCAGCAGCTTGTCACGCGGTCCCGAGCAGTACTTC.

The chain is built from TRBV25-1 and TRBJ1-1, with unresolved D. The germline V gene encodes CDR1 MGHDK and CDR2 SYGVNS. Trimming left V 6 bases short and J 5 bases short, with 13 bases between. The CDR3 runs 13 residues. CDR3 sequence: CASRGLSRTEAFF. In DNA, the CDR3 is TGTGCCAGCAGAGGACTCTCGAGGACTGAAGCTTTCTTT.

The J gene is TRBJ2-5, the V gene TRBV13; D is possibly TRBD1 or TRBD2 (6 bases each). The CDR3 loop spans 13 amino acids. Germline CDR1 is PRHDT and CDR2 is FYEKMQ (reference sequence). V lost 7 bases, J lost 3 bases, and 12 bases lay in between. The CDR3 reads CASTPRGEETQYF. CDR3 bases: TGTGCCAGCACCCCGAGGGGGGAAGAGACCCAGTACTTC.

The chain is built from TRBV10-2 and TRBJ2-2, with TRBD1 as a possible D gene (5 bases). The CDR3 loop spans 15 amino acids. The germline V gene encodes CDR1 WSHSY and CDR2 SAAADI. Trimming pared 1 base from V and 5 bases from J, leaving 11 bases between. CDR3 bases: TGCGCCAGCAGTGAGTTAGGAAGGGGTACCGGGGAGCTGTTTTTT. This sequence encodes CASSELGRGTGELFF.

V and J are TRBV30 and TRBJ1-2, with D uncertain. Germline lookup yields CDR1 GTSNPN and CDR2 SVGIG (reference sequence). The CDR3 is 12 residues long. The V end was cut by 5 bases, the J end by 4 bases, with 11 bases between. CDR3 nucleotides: TGTGCCTGGTCGGACGGAAGCTATGGCTACACCTTC. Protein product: CAWSDGSYGYTF.

Here the CDR3 reads CASSPPGRMFYGYTF. The CDR3 DNA follows: TGTGCCAGCAGCCCTCCGGGACGGATGTTCTATGGCTACACCTTC. The chain links TRBV5-4 to TRBJ1-2; a weak D match, TRBD1 (5 bases). Per the germline V gene, CDR1 is SGHNT and CDR2 is YYREEE (reference sequence). This CDR3 spans 15 amino acids. Trimming pared 4 bases from V and 4 bases from J, leaving 17 bases between.

The CDR3 spells CSAKKQGGEQYF. The CDR3 coding sequence is TGCAGTGCTAAAAAACAGGGTGGCGAGCAGTACTTC. J is TRBJ2-7 and V is TRBV20-1, with TRBD1 as a possible D gene (6 bases). CDR3 length: 12 residues. V was clipped by 4 bases and J by 6 bases, with 13 bases between them. The V gene's germline CDR1 is DFQATT and CDR2 SNEGSKA (reference sequence).

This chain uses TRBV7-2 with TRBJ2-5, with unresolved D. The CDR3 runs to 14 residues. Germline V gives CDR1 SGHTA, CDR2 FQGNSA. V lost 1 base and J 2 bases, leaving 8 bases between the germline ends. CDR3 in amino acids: CASSLEPAQETQYF. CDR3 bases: TGTGCCAGCAGCTTAGAACCTGCGCAAGAGACCCAGTACTTC.

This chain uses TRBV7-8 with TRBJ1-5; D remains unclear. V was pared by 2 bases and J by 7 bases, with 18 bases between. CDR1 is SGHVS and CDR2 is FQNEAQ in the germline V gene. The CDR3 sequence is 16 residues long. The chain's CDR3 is CASSLIGAGDGQPQHF. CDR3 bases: TGTGCCAGCAGCTTAATCGGAGCGGGCGACGGCCAGCCCCAGCATTTT.

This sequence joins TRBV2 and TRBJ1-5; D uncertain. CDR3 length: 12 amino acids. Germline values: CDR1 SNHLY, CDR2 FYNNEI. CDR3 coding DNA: TGTGTCTCGTCCGGGAGCAATCAGCCCCAGCATTTT. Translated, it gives CVSSGSNQPQHF.

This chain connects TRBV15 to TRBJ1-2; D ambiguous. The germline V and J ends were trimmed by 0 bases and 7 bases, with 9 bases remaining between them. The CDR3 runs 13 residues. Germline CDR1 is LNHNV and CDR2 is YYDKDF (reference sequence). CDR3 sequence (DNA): TGTGCCACCAGCAGAGATCTGTTACTTGGCTACACCTTC. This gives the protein CATSRDLLLGYTF.

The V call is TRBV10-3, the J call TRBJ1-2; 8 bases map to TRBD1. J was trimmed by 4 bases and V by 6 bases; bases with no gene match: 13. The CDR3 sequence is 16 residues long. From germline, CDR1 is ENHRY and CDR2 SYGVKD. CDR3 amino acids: CAISPSRGQGGYGYTF. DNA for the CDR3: TGTGCCATCAGCCCGTCCCGCGGACAGGGAGGCTATGGCTACACCTTC.

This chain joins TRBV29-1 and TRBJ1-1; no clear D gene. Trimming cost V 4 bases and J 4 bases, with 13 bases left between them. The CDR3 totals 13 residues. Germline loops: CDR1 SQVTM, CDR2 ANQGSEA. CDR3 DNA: TGCAGCGTTGTTAAAGGTAGTAGCACTGAAGCTTTCTTT. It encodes CSVVKGSSTEAFF.

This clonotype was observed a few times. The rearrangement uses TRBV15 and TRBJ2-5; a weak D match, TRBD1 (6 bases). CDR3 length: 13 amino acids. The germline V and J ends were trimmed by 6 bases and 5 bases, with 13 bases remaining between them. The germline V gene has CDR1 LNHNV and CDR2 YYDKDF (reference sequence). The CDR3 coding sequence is TGTGCCACCAGACCCAGGGGAAAGGAGACCCAGTACTTC. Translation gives CATRPRGKETQYF.

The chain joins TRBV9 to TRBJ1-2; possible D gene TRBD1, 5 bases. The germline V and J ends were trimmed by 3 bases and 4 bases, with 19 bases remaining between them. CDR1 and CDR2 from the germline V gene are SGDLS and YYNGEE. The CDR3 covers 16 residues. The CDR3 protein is CASSAQEGTLGYGYTF. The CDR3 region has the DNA TGTGCCAGCAGCGCCCAAGAGGGGACCTTGGGCTATGGCTACACCTTC.

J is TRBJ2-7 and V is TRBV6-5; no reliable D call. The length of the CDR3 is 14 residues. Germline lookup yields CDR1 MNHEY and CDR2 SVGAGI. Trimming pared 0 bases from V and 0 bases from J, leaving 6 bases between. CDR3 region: CASSYSRSSYEQYF. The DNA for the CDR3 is TGTGCCAGCAGTTACTCTAGGAGCTCCTACGAGCAGTACTTC.

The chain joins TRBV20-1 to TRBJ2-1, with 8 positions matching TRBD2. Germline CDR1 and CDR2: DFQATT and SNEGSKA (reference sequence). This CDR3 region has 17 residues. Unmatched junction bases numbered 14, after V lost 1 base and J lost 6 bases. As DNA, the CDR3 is TGCAGTGCTAGAGGAGCCTCTCCGGGACTAGGGATCAATGAGCAGTTCTTC. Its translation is CSARGASPGLGINEQFF.

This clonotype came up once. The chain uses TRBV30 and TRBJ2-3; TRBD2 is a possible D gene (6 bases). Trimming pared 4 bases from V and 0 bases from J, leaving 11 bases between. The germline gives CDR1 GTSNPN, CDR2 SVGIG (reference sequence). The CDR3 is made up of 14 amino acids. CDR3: CAWMRGLSTDTQYF. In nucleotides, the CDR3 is TGTGCCTGGATGCGGGGCCTAAGCACAGATACGCAGTATTTT.

The CDR3: CASYPSVPNYGYTF. Written as DNA, the CDR3 is TGTGCCAGCTATCCCTCAGTGCCTAACTATGGCTACACCTTC. The chain couples TRBV2 to TRBJ1-2; no reliable D call. Germline V gene lookup returns CDR1 SNHLY and CDR2 FYNNEI. The V end was cut by 8 bases, the J end by 0 bases, with 13 bases between. This CDR3 comprises 14 residues.

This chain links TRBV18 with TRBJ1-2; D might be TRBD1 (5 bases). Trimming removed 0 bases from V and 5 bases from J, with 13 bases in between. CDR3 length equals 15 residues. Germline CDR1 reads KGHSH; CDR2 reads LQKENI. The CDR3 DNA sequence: TGTGCCAGCTCACCACCGTCGACAGAAATTTATGGCTACACCTTC. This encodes CASSPPSTEIYGYTF.

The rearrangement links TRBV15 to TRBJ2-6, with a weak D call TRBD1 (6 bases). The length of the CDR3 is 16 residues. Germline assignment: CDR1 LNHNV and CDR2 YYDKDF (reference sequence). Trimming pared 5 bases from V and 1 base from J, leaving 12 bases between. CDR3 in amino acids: CATSYGGRSGANVLTF. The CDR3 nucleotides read TGTGCCACCAGCTATGGGGGCAGGTCTGGGGCCAACGTCCTGACTTTC.

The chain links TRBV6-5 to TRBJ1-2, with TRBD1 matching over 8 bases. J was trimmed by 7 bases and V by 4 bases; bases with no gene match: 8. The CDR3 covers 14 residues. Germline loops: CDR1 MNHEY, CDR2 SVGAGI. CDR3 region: CASSSQTGVSGYTF. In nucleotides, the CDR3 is TGTGCCAGCAGTTCCCAGACAGGGGTTAGTGGCTACACCTTC.

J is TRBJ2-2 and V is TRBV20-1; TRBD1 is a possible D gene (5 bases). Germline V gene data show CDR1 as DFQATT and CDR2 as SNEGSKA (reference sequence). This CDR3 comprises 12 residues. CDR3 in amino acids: CSGSWGSGELFF. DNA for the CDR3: TGCAGCGGCTCATGGGGCTCTGGGGAGCTGTTTTTT.

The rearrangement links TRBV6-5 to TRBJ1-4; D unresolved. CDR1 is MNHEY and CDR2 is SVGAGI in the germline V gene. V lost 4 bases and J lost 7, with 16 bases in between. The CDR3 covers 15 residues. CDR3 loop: CASSSIGGGGEKLFF. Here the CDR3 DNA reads TGTGCCAGCAGTTCTATAGGCGGAGGCGGTGAAAAACTGTTTTTT.